This T cell receptor (beta chain) is drawn from a study of vaccination and CD4 T cells after COVID-19. This clonotype came up a few times. Its antigen remains unidentified. Treatment meaning: approximately nine-day PBMC culture with coronavirus spike peptide pools or control peptides (ViraFEST assay). The Oncomine TCR Beta short-read assay sequenced DNA from cultured CD4+ T cells. The authors extracted genomic DNA from cultured CD4+ T cells. In TCRdb, the PCR reads were re-called with MiXCR into one record per CDR3 protein. Among about 21,000 distinct CDR3 sequences listed, 26% were seen once. Germline-derived CDR1 and CDR2 are MNHNS and SASEGT. V lost 5 bases to trimming and J lost 4 bases; unmatched junction nucleotides: 4. CDR3 size: 14 residues.

The source is a human donor with COVID-19. The sample comprised cultured CD4+ T cells from blood. The chain employs TRBV6-1 and TRBJ1-3; 8 bases map to TRBD1. CDR3 DNA sequence: TGTGCCAGCAGTCGACAGGGGATAGGAAACACCATATATTTT. This translates into CASSRQGIGNTIYF.